Below are 14 T cell receptor beta chains sequenced from a single sample in a study of blood T cell repertoires in COVID-19 (dated by TCRdb to 2019 to 2021). Receptors were amplified or captured by the immunoSEQ multiplex PCR assay. TCRdb retrieved this table from immuneACCESS and kept in-frame rearrangements only. Not all clones are present; in checked studies, unresolved V genes account for under half, and no reason is known for the remainder. The sample table shows 55,000 to 75,000 clones, and just over 85% are seen once. The ten most abundant clones make up roughly 3.2% of the sample. The sample consisted of peripheral blood. The receptors were gathered from a man between 45 and 60 years old with active COVID-19.

J is TRBJ2-7 and V is TRBV4-2; a possible D gene is TRBD1 (6 bases). The V end was cut by 3 bases, the J end by 4 bases, with 10 bases between. In germline, CDR1 is LGHNA, CDR2 YNFKEQ. The CDR3 consists of 13 residues. CDR3 amino acids: CASSHGGGYEQYF. CDR3 in DNA: TGTGCCAGCAGCCATGGGGGCGGGTACGAGCAGTACTTC.

The V gene is TRBV5-1, the J gene TRBJ2-1; 8 bases fit TRBD1. J lost 2 bases, V lost 4 bases, and 8 bases had no gene match. CDR1 and CDR2 from the germline V gene are SGHRS and YFSETQ. The CDR3 has 16 amino acids. CDR3 sequence reads: CASSQGQGPTYNEQFF. CDR3 DNA sequence: TGCGCCAGCAGCCAAGGACAGGGCCCTACCTACAATGAGCAGTTCTTC.

The V gene is TRBV7-2, the J gene TRBJ2-7; 14 positions match TRBD2. Germline V gene sequence: CDR1 SGHTA, CDR2 FQGNSA. The CDR3 runs 16 residues. J lost 1 base, V lost 5 bases, and 4 bases had no gene match. The CDR3 loop is CASSARLAGGSYEQYF. As DNA, the CDR3 is TGTGCCAGCAGCGCGCGACTAGCGGGAGGGTCCTACGAGCAGTACTTC.

The chain is built from TRBV7-3 and TRBJ2-3, with 8 positions matching TRBD2. Germline trimming cut 2 bases from V and 6 bases from J; bases unmatched to any gene: 7. The CDR3 extends over 15 amino acids. CDR1 and CDR2 from the germline V gene are SGHTA and FQGTGA. The DNA of the CDR3 is TGTGCCAGCAGCTTACGCGGGGGGTCCAGGGATACGCAGTATTTT. It encodes CASSLRGGSRDTQYF.

The chain couples TRBV9 to TRBJ1-2; 9 bases map to TRBD1. The germline CDR1 and CDR2 sequences are SGDLS and YYNGEE. Trimming took 5 bases from V and 4 from J; bases not matched to a gene: 9. The CDR3 sequence is 15 residues long. CDR3 loop: CASSSDRGMAYGYTF. CDR3 coding DNA: TGTGCCAGCAGTTCCGACAGGGGGATGGCCTATGGCTACACCTTC.

This clone was observed once. The rearrangement links TRBV5-4 to TRBJ2-5, with TRBD2 matching over 15 bases. This CDR3 is 16 amino acids long. J was trimmed by 4 bases and V by 0 bases; bases with no gene match: 1. Looked up from germline, CDR1 is SGHNT and CDR2 is YYREEE (reference sequence). The CDR3 DNA sequence: TGTGCCAGCAGCTTGGGGACTAGCGGGGGGGCAGAGACCCAGTACTTC. This sequence encodes CASSLGTSGGAETQYF. The variable domain in full, with the rest retrieved from reference TRBV5-4 and TRBJ2-5, is ETGVTQSPTHLIKTRGQQVTLRCSSQSGHNTVSWYQQALGQGPQFIFQYYREEENGRGNFPPRFSGLQFPNYSSELNVNALELDDSALYLCASSLGTSGGAETQYFGPGTRLLVL.

The CDR3 loop reads CATREDRVGAQYF. In DNA form, the CDR3 reads TGTGCCACCAGGGAGGACAGGGTCGGGGCGCAGTACTTC. The chain is built from TRBV7-2 and TRBJ2-7, with TRBD1 identical over 8 bases. The V gene's germline CDR1 is SGHTA and CDR2 FQGNSA. The CDR3 has 13 amino acids. The V gene end was trimmed by 10 bases and the J gene end by 9 bases; junction bases not matched to a gene: 14.

The CDR3 protein is CSVGWTAYNEQFF. In DNA, the CDR3 is TGCAGCGTTGGGTGGACAGCTTACAATGAGCAGTTCTTC. V usage is TRBV29-1 and J usage is TRBJ2-1; the D gene is possibly TRBD1 (6 bases). V dropped 4 bases and J dropped 4 bases, with 11 bases sitting between them. The CDR3 covers 13 residues. In germline, CDR1 is SQVTM, CDR2 ANQGSEA.

The chain links TRBV7-2 to TRBJ2-4, with 7 positions matching TRBD1. CDR1 SGHTA and CDR2 FQGNSA come from the germline V gene. The junction had 6 bases not matched to a gene; V was cut back by 1 base and J by 0 bases. The CDR3 spans 17 residues. The CDR3 region is CASSLGRGSIAKNIQYF. The CDR3 region has the DNA TGTGCCAGCAGCTTAGGCAGGGGGTCGATAGCCAAAAACATTCAGTACTTC.

The J gene is TRBJ2-7, the V gene TRBV7-2; 8 bases fit TRBD1. V lost 0 bases to trimming and J lost 3 bases; unmatched junction nucleotides: 1. CDR1 is SGHTA and CDR2 is FQGNSA in the germline V gene. The CDR3 totals 14 residues. DNA of the CDR3: TGTGCCAGCAGCTTAGCCGACAGGGGCTACGAGCAGTACTTC. It codes for CASSLADRGYEQYF.

This chain uses TRBV28 with TRBJ1-2; 8 nucleotides agree with TRBD1. V shed 6 bases and J 2 bases; nucleotides not matched to a gene: 5. The CDR3 totals 14 residues. Germline V gives CDR1 MDHEN, CDR2 SYDVKM. DNA of the CDR3: TGTGCCAGCAGCTGGGGACAGGACAACTATGGCTACACCTTC. Protein: CASSWGQDNYGYTF.

The rearrangement uses TRBV7-9 and TRBJ2-7, with TRBD1 matching 10 bases. Germline V gene lookup returns CDR1 SEHNR and CDR2 FQNEAQ (reference sequence). There are 15 residues in the CDR3. After removal of 5 bases from V and 3 bases from J, the junction contained 7 bases not matched to a gene. The chain's CDR3 is CASSEWTGGHYEQYF. The DNA for the CDR3 is TGTGCCAGCAGCGAGTGGACAGGGGGTCACTACGAGCAGTACTTC.

V usage is TRBV2 and J usage is TRBJ2-5; TRBD2 is a possible D gene (7 bases). CDR3 length equals 14 residues. Germline V CDR1 and CDR2: SNHLY, FYNNEI. V was trimmed by 3 bases and J by 4 bases, leaving 12 bases between them. The DNA for the CDR3 is TGTGCCAGCAGTGAGTGGGGGGGCGCAGAGACCCAGTACTTC. Its protein is CASSEWGGAETQYF.

The V and J genes are TRBV19 and TRBJ2-7; 11 bases align to TRBD2. With 1 base clipped from V and 4 bases from J, the junction kept 15 bases outside the gene matches. There are 19 residues in the CDR3. Germline V gene data show CDR1 as LNHDA and CDR2 as SQIVND (reference sequence). The DNA for the CDR3 is TGTGCCAGTAGTATAGGTGGGGCGTTAGCGGGAGGGTTGAAGTACGAGCAGTACTTC. Protein sequence: CASSIGGALAGGLKYEQYF. Full variable domain (missing parts from reference TRBV19 and TRBJ2-7): DGGITQSPKYLFRKEGQNVTLSCEQNLNHDAMYWYRQDPGQGLRLIYYSQIVNDFQKGDIAEGYSVSREKKESFPLTVTSAQKNPTAFYLCASSIGGALAGGLKYEQYFGPGTRLTVT.